This TCR beta chain was identified during a study of blood T cell repertoires in COVID-19 (TCRdb year 2020). Context from the whole study: Collaborator samples came from the United States, Italy and Spain and covered acute and convalescent phases of COVID-19. Subjects who had been exposed to COVID-19, were actively infected with it, or had recovered from it provided the deeply sampled blood TCRbeta repertoires that made up the dataset. The sample metadata nearly always contained a de-identified subject ID, COVID-19 status, age in years and sex. The repertoires were released in a freely available public database intended as a resource for research on the immune response to SARS-CoV-2. The samples were drawn from the first 160 participants of the ongoing ImmuneRACE study and from 1,254 subjects provided by 6 global collaborators. HLA class I and class II types, where available, came from metadata supplied by the sample provider rather than from assay-based typing. The prospective study material was composed of cDNA or gDNA derived from T cells, B-cell-depleted T cells, or PBMCs. What the research found in general, with its limitations: The amount of clinical and demographic metadata varied by source and participant and was provided uncurated.

The immunoSEQ Assay, a bias-controlled multiplex PCR, was used to amplify TCRbeta CDR3 regions from genomic DNA. The original pipeline was this. The number of nucleated cells in each sample was estimated from the amplification of reference gene primers within the assay. To quantify the absolute abundance of each unique TCRbeta CDR3 rearrangement, sequence reads were collapsed and filtered. For each sample, productive Simpson clonality was calculated as the square root of Simpson's diversity index across productive rearrangements. TCRdb carries this immuneACCESS record with in-frame sequences only. Its versions omit some clonotypes, under half of them owing to an unresolved V gene in the studies checked, with the rest unexplained. For V, J and clone size, that table is used; D and trimming come from the DNA. For this sample there are some 45,000 clones; about 90% appear just once. The top ten clones comprise approximately 11% of the sample.

The germline V gene supplies CDR1 SGHVS and CDR2 FQNEAQ. Trimming accounts for 6 bases at V and 3 bases at J, while the number of junction bases matched to no gene is 13. Taken from cysteine to phenylalanine, the CDR3 has 17 residues. Here the CDR3 DNA is all that survives: 51 bases in frame from base 1. On this clone itself: Its antigen is currently not known. Qualities for individual bases were not recorded, and no much larger clone is one base off.

Whole blood was collected in K2EDTA tubes by collaborating institutions according to the institutions' own protocols. For TCRbeta analysis, collaborator samples were shipped as frozen whole blood, as isolated PBMCs, or as DNA extracted from either sample type. Sequenced material: peripheral blood. This sequence uses TRBV7-8 and TRBJ2-3; 9 bases in between match TRBD2. The TCR comes from a human donor with active COVID-19. The donor label of this sample is uncertain. CDR3 loop: CASSWPRSRGGTDTQYF. The sequence in DNA is TGTGCCAGCAGTTGGCCCCGGTCGCGGGGGGGAACAGATACGCAGTATTTT.